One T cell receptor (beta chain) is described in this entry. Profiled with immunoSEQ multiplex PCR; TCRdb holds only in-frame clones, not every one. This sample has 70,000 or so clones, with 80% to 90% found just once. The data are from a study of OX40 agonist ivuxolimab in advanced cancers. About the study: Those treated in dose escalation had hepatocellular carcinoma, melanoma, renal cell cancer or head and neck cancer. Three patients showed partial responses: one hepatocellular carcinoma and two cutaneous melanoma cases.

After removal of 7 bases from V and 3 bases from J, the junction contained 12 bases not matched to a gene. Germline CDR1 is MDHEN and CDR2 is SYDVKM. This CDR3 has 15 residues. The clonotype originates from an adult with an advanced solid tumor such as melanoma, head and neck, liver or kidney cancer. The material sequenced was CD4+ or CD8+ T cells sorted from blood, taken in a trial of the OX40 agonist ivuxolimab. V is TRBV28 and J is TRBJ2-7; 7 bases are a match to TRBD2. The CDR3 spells CASISHGGGRYEQYF. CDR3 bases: TGTGCCAGCATCTCCCATGGGGGGGGTCGCTACGAGCAGTACTTC.